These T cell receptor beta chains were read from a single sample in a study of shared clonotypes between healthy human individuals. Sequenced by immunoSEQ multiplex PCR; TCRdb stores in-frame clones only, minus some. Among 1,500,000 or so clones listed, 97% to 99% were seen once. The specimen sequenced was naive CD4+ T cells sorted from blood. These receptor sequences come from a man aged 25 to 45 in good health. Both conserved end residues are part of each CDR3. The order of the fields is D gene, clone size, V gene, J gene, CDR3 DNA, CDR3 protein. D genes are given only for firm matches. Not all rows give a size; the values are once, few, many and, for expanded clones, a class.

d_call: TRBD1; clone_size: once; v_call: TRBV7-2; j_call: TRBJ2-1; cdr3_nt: TGTGCCAGCAGCTTTTATGGGACAGGGGGCTTGAATGAGCAGTTCTTC; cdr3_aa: CASSFYGTGGLNEQFF
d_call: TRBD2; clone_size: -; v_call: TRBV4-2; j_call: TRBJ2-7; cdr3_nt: TGTGCCAGCAGCCAAGTAATGCTTAGCGGGAGGCCCTCCTACGAGCAGTACTTC; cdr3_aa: CASSQVMLSGRPSYEQYF
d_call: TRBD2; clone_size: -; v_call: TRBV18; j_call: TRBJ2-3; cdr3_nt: TGTGCCAGCTCAGCATCATCCGGGACTAGCGGGAGGTGGACAGATACGCAGTATTTT; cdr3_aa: CASSASSGTSGRWTDTQYF
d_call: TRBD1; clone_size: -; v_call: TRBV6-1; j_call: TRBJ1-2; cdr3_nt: TGTGCCAGCAGTGAAGCGGGGGCAGAGACAGGGTTTGGCTACACCTTC; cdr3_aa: CASSEAGAETGFGYTF
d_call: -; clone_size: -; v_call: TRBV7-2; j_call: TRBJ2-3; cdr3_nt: TGTGCCAGCAGTCCGGGCGTGCTTGCAGATACGCAGTATTTT; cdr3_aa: CASSPGVLADTQYF
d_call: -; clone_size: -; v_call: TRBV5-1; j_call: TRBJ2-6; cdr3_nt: TGCGCCAGCAGCTTGGCCCCGGCCTCTGGGGCCAACGTCCTGACTTTC; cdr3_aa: CASSLAPASGANVLTF
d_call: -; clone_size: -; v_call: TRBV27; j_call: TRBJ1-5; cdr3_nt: TGTGCCAGCAGTGGAACGTACAGGGAGCCCCAGCATTTT; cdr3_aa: CASSGTYREPQHF
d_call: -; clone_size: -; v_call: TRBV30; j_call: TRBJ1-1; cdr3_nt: TGTGCCTGGAGTGAAGTGAACACTGAAGCTTTCTTT; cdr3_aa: CAWSEVNTEAFF
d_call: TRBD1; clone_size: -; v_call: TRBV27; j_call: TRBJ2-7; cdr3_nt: TGTGCCAGCAGTGCCCAAGGACAGGGCGGAGAGCAGTACTTC; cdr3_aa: CASSAQGQGGEQYF
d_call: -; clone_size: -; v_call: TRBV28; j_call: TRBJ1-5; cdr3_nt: TGTGCCAGCAGTTTGTGGGGTCTCAATCAGCCCCAGCATTTT; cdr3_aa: CASSLWGLNQPQHF
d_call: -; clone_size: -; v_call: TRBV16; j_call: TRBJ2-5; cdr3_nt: TGTGCCAGCAGCCAATCCTATGCTGAGGAGACCCAGTACTTC; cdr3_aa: CASSQSYAEETQYF
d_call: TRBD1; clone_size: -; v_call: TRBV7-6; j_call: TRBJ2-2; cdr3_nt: TGTGCCAGCAGCTTAGCGAAAACAGGGGGGTCCACCGGGGAGCTGTTTTTT; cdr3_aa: CASSLAKTGGSTGELFF
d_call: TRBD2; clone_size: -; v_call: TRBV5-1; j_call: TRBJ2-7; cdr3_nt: TGCGCCAGCAGCGCCGGACTAGCGGGAGTCCAGTCCTACGAGCAGTACTTC; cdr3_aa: CASSAGLAGVQSYEQYF
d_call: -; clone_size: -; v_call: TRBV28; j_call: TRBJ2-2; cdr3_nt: TGTGCCAGCAGCCTAGGGACCCGGGAGCTGTTTTTT; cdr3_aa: CASSLGTRELFF
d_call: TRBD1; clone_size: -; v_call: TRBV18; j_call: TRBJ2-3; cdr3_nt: TGTGCCAGCTCCGCCACAGGGGGCGGGCGCACAGATACGCAGTATTTT; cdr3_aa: CASSATGGGRTDTQYF
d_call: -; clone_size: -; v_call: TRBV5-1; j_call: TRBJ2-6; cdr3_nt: TGCGCCAGCAGCTCAACAGGGCTCCCTATCTCTGGGGCCAACGTCCTGACTTTC; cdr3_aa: CASSSTGLPISGANVLTF
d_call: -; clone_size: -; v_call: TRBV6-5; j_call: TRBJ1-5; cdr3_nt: TGTGCCAGCAGTCCGGCGATTAGCAATCAGCCCCAGCATTTT; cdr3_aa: CASSPAISNQPQHF
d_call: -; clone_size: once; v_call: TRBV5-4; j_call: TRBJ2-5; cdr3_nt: TGTGCCAGCAGCCCGGAAGGGGGAGTGGAGACCCAGTACTTC; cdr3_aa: CASSPEGGVETQYF
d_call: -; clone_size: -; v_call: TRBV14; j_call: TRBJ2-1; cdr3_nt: TGTGCCAGCAGCCAAGCTGTGACTAGCAATGAGCAGTTCTTC; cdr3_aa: CASSQAVTSNEQFF
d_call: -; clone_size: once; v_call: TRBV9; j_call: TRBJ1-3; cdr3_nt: TGTGCCAGCAGCGGACAGGAGAGAGGAAACACCATATATTTT; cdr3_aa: CASSGQERGNTIYF
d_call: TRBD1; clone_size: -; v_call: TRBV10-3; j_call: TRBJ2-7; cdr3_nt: TGTGCCCTATCAGGGGGCATTGGCCACGAGCAGTACTTC; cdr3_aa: CALSGGIGHEQYF
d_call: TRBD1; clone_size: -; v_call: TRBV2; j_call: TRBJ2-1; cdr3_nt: TGTGCCAGCAGTGCGCGACAGGGGAGCTCCTACAATGAGCAGTTCTTC; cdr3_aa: CASSARQGSSYNEQFF
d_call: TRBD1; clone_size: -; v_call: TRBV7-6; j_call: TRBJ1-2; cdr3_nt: TGTGCCAGCAGCTCGAACGCCGGGACAGCCTATGGCTACACCTTC; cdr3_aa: CASSSNAGTAYGYTF
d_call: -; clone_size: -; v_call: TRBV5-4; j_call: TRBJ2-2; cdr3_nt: TGTGCCAGCAGCAGCACCCCCGGGAGCACCGGGGAGCTGTTTTTT; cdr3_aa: CASSSTPGSTGELFF
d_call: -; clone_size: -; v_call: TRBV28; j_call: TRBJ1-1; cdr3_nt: TGTGCCGTAGCGAGAAACACTGAAGCTTTCTTT; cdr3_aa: CAVARNTEAFF
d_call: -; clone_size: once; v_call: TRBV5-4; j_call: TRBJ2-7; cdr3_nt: TGTGCCAGCAGCTTGGGCCGGAGCTCCTACGAGCAGTACTTC; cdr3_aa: CASSLGRSSYEQYF
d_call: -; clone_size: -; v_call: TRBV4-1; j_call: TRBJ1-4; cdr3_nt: TGCGCCAGCAGCCAAGTTACGGGTAACGAAAAACTGTTTTTT; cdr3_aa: CASSQVTGNEKLFF
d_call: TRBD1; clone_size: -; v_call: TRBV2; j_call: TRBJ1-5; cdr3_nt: TGTGCCAGCAGTGAAAACAGGGGGGTTGCTCAGCCCCAGCATTTT; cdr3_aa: CASSENRGVAQPQHF
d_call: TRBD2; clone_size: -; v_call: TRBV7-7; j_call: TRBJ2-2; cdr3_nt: TGTGCTAGCAGCCGAGGACTAGCGGGAGCGGCCGGGGAGCTGTTTTTT; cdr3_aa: CASSRGLAGAAGELFF
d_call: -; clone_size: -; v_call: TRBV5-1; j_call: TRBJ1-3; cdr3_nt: TGCGCCAGCAGCCCGACCGACTCTGGAAACACCATATATTTT; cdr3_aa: CASSPTDSGNTIYF
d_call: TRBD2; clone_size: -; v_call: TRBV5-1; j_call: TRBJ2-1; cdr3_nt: TGCGCCAGCAGCGTACGACTAGCGGGAGGGAATGAGCAGTTCTTC; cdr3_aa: CASSVRLAGGNEQFF
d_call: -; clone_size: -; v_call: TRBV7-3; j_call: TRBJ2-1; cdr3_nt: TGTGCCAGCAGCCCTTGGACCGGCTCCTACAATGAGCAGTTCTTC; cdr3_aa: CASSPWTGSYNEQFF
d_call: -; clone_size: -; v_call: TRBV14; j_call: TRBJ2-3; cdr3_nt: TGTGCCAGCAGCCCCGGATTGTATCGAGATACGCAGTATTTT; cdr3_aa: CASSPGLYRDTQYF
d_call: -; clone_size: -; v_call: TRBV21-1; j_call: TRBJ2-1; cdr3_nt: TGTGCCAGCAGCAAAGTGGATACCGGGACAGGAGCCTACAATGAGCAGTTCTTC; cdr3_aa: CASSKVDTGTGAYNEQFF
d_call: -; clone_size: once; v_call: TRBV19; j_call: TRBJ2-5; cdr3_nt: TGTGCCAGTAGTATCTCCCGGGCCGGCCAAGAGACCCAGTACTTC; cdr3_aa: CASSISRAGQETQYF
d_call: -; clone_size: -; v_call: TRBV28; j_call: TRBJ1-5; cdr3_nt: TGTGCCAGCAGTCTAACGGGCCCCAGCAATCAGCCCCAGCATTTT; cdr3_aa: CASSLTGPSNQPQHF
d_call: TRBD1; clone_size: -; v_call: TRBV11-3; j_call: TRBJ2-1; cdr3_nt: TGTGCCAGCAGCGGGGGACAGTGGGATGAGCAGTTCTTC; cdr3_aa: CASSGGQWDEQFF
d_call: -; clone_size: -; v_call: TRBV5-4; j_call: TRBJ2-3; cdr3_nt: TGTGCCAGCAGCCCCACCGCGGGTTTTAGCACAGATACGCAGTATTTT; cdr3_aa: CASSPTAGFSTDTQYF
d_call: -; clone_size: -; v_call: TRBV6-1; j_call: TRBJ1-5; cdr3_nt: TGTGCCAGCAGTGAAGTTATGAGCAATCAGCCCCAGCATTTT; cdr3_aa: CASSEVMSNQPQHF
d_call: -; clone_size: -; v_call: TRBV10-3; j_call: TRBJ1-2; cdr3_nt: TGTGCCATCAGTTCAGGGAATCGGTCTCCTGCCTATGGCTACACCTTC; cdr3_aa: CAISSGNRSPAYGYTF
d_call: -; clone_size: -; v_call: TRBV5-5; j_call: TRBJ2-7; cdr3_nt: TGTGCCAGCAGCCCACCGGGACGTCGGGCCTACGAGCAGTACTTC; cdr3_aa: CASSPPGRRAYEQYF
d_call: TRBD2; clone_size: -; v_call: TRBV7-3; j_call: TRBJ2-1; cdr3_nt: TGTGCCAGCAGCTTAACTAGCGGGAGTAATGAGCAGTTCTTC; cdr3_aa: CASSLTSGSNEQFF
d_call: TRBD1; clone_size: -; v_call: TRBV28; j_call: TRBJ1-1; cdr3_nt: TGTGCCACTTATACAGGGGGCGGAATGACTGAAGCTTTCTTT; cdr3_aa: CATYTGGGMTEAFF
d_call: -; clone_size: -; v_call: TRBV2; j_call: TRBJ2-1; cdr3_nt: TGTGCCGGGGGGAAGAGCGGCAATGAGCAGTTCTTC; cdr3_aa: CAGGKSGNEQFF
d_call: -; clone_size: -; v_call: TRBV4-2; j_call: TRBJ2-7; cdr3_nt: TGTGCCAGCAGCCAAGATGCGGAGGCTTCCTACGAGCAGTACTTC; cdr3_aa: CASSQDAEASYEQYF
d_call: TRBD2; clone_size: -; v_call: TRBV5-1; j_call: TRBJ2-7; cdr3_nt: TGCGCCAGCAGCTTTAGCGGGCTTGCCTACGAGCAGTACTTC; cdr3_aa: CASSFSGLAYEQYF